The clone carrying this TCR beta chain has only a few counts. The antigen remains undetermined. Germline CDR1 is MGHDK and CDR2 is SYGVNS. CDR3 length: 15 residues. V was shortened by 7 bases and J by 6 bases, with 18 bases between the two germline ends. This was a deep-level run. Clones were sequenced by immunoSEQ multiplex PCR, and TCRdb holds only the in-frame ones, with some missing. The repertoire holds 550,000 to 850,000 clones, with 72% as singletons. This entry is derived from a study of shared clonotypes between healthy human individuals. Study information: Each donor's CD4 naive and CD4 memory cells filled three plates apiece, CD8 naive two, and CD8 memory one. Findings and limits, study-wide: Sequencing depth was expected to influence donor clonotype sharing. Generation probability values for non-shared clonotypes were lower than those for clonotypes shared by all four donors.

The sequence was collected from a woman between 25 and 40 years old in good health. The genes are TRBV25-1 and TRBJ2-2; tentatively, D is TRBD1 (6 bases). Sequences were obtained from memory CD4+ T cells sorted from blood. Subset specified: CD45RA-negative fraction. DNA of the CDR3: TGTGCCAGCAAAGGTCAGGGGAGTAGGGCCGGGGAGCTGTTTTTT. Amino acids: CASKGQGSRAGELFF.